This is a list of T cell receptor beta chains from one sample in a study of control samples from healthy donors and cancer patients. The method was immunoSEQ multiplex PCR; TCRdb's version includes in-frame clones alone and lacks a portion of them. In the table there are about 170,000 clones, 85% to 90% of which are singletons. The specimen was blood. Receptors originate from a young man in good health. CDR3s include the opening cysteine and the closing phenylalanine or tryptophan. A D gene is named only where the DNA matches it firmly. Expanded clones are given a class, and other clones once, few, many or no size at all.

v_call	d_call	cdr3_length	j_call	clone_size	cdr3_aa	cdr3_nt
TRBV18	.	17	TRBJ2-1	once	CASSPDRTSPSGNEQFF	TGTGCCAGCTCACCCGATAGGACCTCTCCCTCGGGGAATGAGCAGTTCTTC
TRBV19	.	15	TRBJ2-3	.	CASRGVERLTDTQYF	TGTGCCAGTAGGGGGGTTGAGCGGCTCACAGATACGCAGTATTTT
TRBV19	TRBD2	14	TRBJ2-1	once	CASNSAGGPNEQFF	TGTGCCAGTAATTCGGCGGGAGGCCCCAATGAGCAGTTCTTC
TRBV27	.	16	TRBJ2-6	.	CASSFRRASGANVLTF	TGTGCCAGCAGTTTTAGGCGGGCCTCTGGGGCCAACGTCCTGACTTTC
TRBV5-1	.	16	TRBJ2-3	once	CASSLGQKPSTDTQYF	TGCGCCAGCAGCTTGGGGCAGAAGCCATCCACAGATACGCAGTATTTT
TRBV15	TRBD2	16	TRBJ2-1	.	CATSRDLAGGHNEQFF	TGTGCCACCAGCAGAGATTTAGCGGGAGGACACAATGAGCAGTTCTTC
TRBV18	.	14	TRBJ2-6	once	CASSPEGGANVLTF	TGTGCCAGCTCACCAGAGGGTGGGGCCAACGTCCTGACTTTC
TRBV11-3	TRBD1	15	TRBJ2-1	.	CASSLMGQGAYEQFF	TGTGCCAGCAGCTTAATGGGACAGGGGGCCTATGAGCAGTTCTTC
TRBV11-1	TRBD2	16	TRBJ2-5	.	CASSYSGSPYQETQYF	TGTGCCAGCAGCTATAGCGGGAGTCCGTACCAAGAGACCCAGTACTTC
TRBV28	.	13	TRBJ1-2	few	CASSLADGYGYTF	TGTGCCAGCAGTTTAGCAGACGGCTATGGCTACACCTTC
TRBV5-8	TRBD1	18	TRBJ2-6	.	CASSTKGQGRSGANVLTF	TGTGCCAGCAGCACTAAAGGACAGGGGAGGTCTGGGGCCAACGTCCTGACTTTC
TRBV30	.	17	TRBJ2-6	.	CAWMRRKGGPGANVLTF	TGTGCCTGGATGAGGAGGAAGGGGGGGCCTGGGGCCAACGTCCTGACTTTC
TRBV28	.	16	TRBJ1-6	once	CASSLGGDSYNSPLHF	TGTGCCAGCAGTTTAGGGGGCGATTCCTATAATTCACCCCTCCACTTT
TRBV19	.	16	TRBJ1-5	.	CASSYHAGLSNQPQHF	TGTGCCAGTTCCTATCACGCGGGACTAAGCAATCAGCCCCAGCATTTT
TRBV11-2	.	16	TRBJ1-5	.	CASSLGNTGSNQPQHF	TGTGCCAGCAGCTTAGGTAACACAGGAAGCAATCAGCCCCAGCATTTT
TRBV11-3	TRBD2	15	TRBJ2-2	.	CASSDSGSGTGELFF	TGTGCCAGCAGCGATAGCGGGAGTGGTACCGGGGAGCTGTTTTTT
TRBV12-3/TRBV12-4	.	13	TRBJ1-2	.	CASSPQGGNGYTF	TGTGCCAGCAGCCCCCAAGGAGGGAATGGCTACACCTTC
TRBV7-3	TRBD2	20	TRBJ2-2	.	CASSGASGRTPGWSTGELFF	TGTGCCAGCAGTGGCGCTAGCGGGAGGACCCCTGGGTGGAGCACCGGGGAGCTGTTTTTT
TRBV12-3/TRBV12-4	.	11	TRBJ2-3	few	CASSFLDTQYF	TGTGCCAGCAGTTTTTTAGATACGCAGTATTTT
TRBV28	.	15	TRBJ2-5	.	CASSPMGVREETQYF	TGTGCCAGCAGCCCTATGGGAGTTCGGGAGGAGACCCAGTACTTC
TRBV28	.	13	TRBJ1-2	.	CASRPTGLEGYTF	TGTGCCAGCAGACCCACGGGACTCGAAGGCTACACCTTC
TRBV4-1	.	14	TRBJ1-1	.	CASSQGALGSEAFF	TGCGCCAGCAGCCAAGGGGCTCTGGGCTCTGAAGCTTTCTTT
TRBV19	TRBD1	14	TRBJ2-7	.	CASSITGQGAEQYF	TGTGCCAGTAGTATCACGGGACAGGGAGCCGAGCAGTACTTC
TRBV10-3	.	13	TRBJ2-1	.	CAIIDRKYNEQFF	TGTGCCATCATCGACAGGAAGTACAATGAGCAGTTCTTC
TRBV7-2	TRBD1	15	TRBJ2-1	.	CASSPAGTGLNEQFF	TGTGCCAGCAGCCCAGCCGGGACAGGGCTGAATGAGCAGTTCTTC
TRBV27	.	14	TRBJ1-1	once	CASSSPIGNTEAFF	TGTGCCAGCAGTTCCCCAATCGGGAACACTGAAGCTTTCTTT